This T cell receptor beta chain was captured in a study of response to subunit inactivated influenza vaccine. Study-wide points: Authors proposed each seasonal influenza vaccination draws in few new T cells.

TCRdb fed the RT-PCR reads into MiXCR, producing one record per CDR3 protein. The profile shows roughly 700,000 distinct CDR3 sequences, around a sixth of them singletons. To note about this clonotype: Its antigen is still unknown.

CDR3 size: 18 residues. Germline CDR1 reads SNHLY; CDR2 reads FYNNEI. V lost 7 bases, J lost 7 bases, and 32 bases lay in between. This chain links TRBV2 with TRBJ2-7, with D perhaps matching TRBD2 (5 bases). The sample in question was PBMCs from blood, obtained roughly 12 days after vaccination. The receptor was derived from a man aged 50-60 years who received an inactivated influenza vaccine. CDR3 nucleotide sequence: TGTGCCAGCAATCTAGCCCGCCAACACGTGCCCCTACCCGCGGAGCAGTACTTC. Its translation is CASNLARQHVPLPAEQYF.